The clone carrying this T cell receptor beta chain was seen at least ten times. This specimen belongs to a study of T cells in Graves' hyperthyroidism and ophthalmopathy. The investigators amplified TCR beta CDR3 regions from RNA transcripts. TCR CDR3 underwent first-round RT-PCR with the HTBI primer set. TCRdb fed the multiplex PCR reads into MiXCR, producing one record per CDR3 protein. The sample has roughly 600,000 distinct CDR3 sequences; approximately 14% are singletons. Material: blood. This TCR was recovered from a woman between 50 and 59 years old with Graves' ophthalmopathy.

CDR3: CAWTGQLYTEAFF. The CDR3 bases are TGTGCCTGGACAGGACAGTTATACACTGAAGCTTTCTTT. The gene calls are TRBV30 and TRBJ1-1, with TRBD1 as a possible D gene (6 bases). Germline CDR1 reads GTSNPN; CDR2 reads SVGIG (reference sequence). V dropped 4 bases and J dropped 3 bases, with 12 bases sitting between them. There are 13 residues in the CDR3.